Listed below are T cell receptor beta chains from one sample, sequenced in a study of regulatory T cells in long-lasting Graves disease. TCRdb used MiXCR to reprocess the multiplex PCR reads, holding one entry per CDR3 protein. The sample has 500,000 or so distinct CDR3 sequences, 15% to 20% seen once. These sequences were also reported in another study, on T cells in Graves' hyperthyroidism and ophthalmopathy.

Sequenced here: peripheral blood mononuclear cells (PBMCs), sampled at new diagnosis, from a patient treated with antithyroid drugs. These receptors all come from a man aged 40-49 years with Graves disease. CDR3s include the opening cysteine and the closing phenylalanine or tryptophan. D genes are given only for firm matches. Clone size appears in some rows only: once, few, many, or a class for an expanded clone.

size,J,V,D,CDR3,DNA
-,TRBJ2-2,TRBV6-1,-,CAITGEAGELFF,TGTGCCATAACAGGGGAGGCCGGGGAGCTGTTTTTT
-,TRBJ1-5,TRBV4-1,-,CASSQEVGEDQPQHF,TGCGCCAGCAGCCAAGAAGTAGGGGAGGATCAGCCCCAGCATTTT
-,TRBJ2-5,TRBV10-3,TRBD2,CAISDPTKGTGGRETQYF,TGTGCCATCAGTGACCCTACGAAGGGGACTGGCGGGAGAGAGACCCAGTACTTC
-,TRBJ2-5,TRBV7-7,TRBD2,CASSTGLAGATQYF,TGTGCTAGCAGCACCGGACTAGCGGGAGCGACCCAGTACTTC
-,TRBJ2-1,TRBV19,TRBD2,CASSLASGILSSYNEQFF,TGTGCCAGTAGTTTGGCTAGCGGGATCTTGAGCTCCTACAATGAGCAGTTCTTC
many,TRBJ2-3,TRBV18,-,CASSQHPPGTTDTQYF,TGTGCCAGCTCACAACACCCCCCCGGTACTACAGATACGCAGTATTTT
-,TRBJ2-2,TRBV6-2/TRBV6-3,-,CASNGPGANTGELFF,TGTGCCAGCAATGGTCCGGGAGCGAACACCGGGGAGCTGTTTTTT
many,TRBJ2-7,TRBV5-1,-,CASSPRGPNEQYF,TGCGCCAGCAGCCCCAGGGGTCCCAACGAGCAGTACTTC
many,TRBJ2-1,TRBV6-1,TRBD2,CASSPEREDQYNEQFF,TGTGCCAGCAGTCCCGAGCGGGAGGACCAATACAATGAGCAGTTCTTC
many,TRBJ2-1,TRBV3-1,TRBD1,CASSQVSRTGREQFF,TGTGCCAGCAGCCAAGTCTCACGGACAGGGCGTGAGCAGTTCTTC
few,TRBJ2-7,TRBV29-1,-,CSVYSNSYEQYF,TGCAGCGTTTACAGTAACTCCTACGAGCAGTACTTC
many,TRBJ1-4,TRBV7-8,TRBD1,CASSVGTGEREKLFF,TGTGCCAGCAGCGTGGGGACAGGGGAGCGGGAAAAACTGTTTTTT
few,TRBJ2-2,TRBV5-1,-,CASSSGSGASGELFF,TGCGCCAGCAGCTCCGGATCAGGGGCCAGCGGGGAGCTGTTTTTT
few,TRBJ2-1,TRBV27,TRBD2,CASSYGTSGSNVRFF,TGTGCCAGCAGCTACGGGACTAGCGGGAGTAACGTGCGGTTCTTC
many,TRBJ1-4,TRBV12-3/TRBV12-4,TRBD1,CASSPNRGSATNEKLFF,TGTGCCAGCAGTCCGAACAGGGGGAGTGCAACTAATGAAAAACTGTTTTTT
many,TRBJ1-2,TRBV3-1,-,CASSQEVRTRPYTF,TGTGCCAGCAGCCAAGAAGTACGAACAAGGCCCTACACCTTC
few,TRBJ2-2,TRBV30,-,CAWSDLGGELFF,TGTGCCTGGAGTGACTTGGGCGGGGAGCTGTTTTTT
many,TRBJ1-1,TRBV20-1,TRBD1,CSASGTGSAEAFF,TGCAGTGCTAGTGGGACAGGGAGCGCTGAAGCTTTCTTT
many,TRBJ2-7,TRBV6-1,TRBD2,CASRGIGLAGQYF,TGTGCCAGCAGGGGGATCGGACTAGCGGGGCAGTACTTC
many,TRBJ1-2,TRBV7-2,-,CASSFYGGGDGYTF,TGTGCCAGCAGCTTCTACGGTGGAGGGGACGGCTACACCTTC
few,TRBJ2-7,TRBV11-2,TRBD1,CASSPPGQGPGRPYEQYF,TGTGCCAGCAGCCCCCCGGGACAGGGCCCGGGACGGCCCTACGAGCAGTACTTC
few,TRBJ2-7,TRBV7-6,-,CASSLVIGEDEQYF,TGTGCCAGCAGCTTAGTCATAGGGGAAGACGAGCAGTACTTC
-,TRBJ2-2,TRBV7-9,-,CASSRDIRIVGELFF,TGTGCCAGCAGCCGGGACATTCGTATTGTCGGGGAGCTGTTTTTT
many,TRBJ2-7,TRBV12-3/TRBV12-4,TRBD1,CASSLIGQGAREQYF,TGTGCCAGCAGTTTAATTGGACAGGGGGCGCGTGAGCAGTACTTC
-,TRBJ2-3,TRBV24-1,-,CATSDFAGSDTQYF,TGTGCCACCAGTGATTTTGCGGGATCAGATACGCAGTATTTT
-,TRBJ2-1,TRBV2,TRBD2,CASSDLTSGGSSYNEQFF,TGTGCCAGCAGTGACCTTACTAGCGGGGGGAGCTCCTACAATGAGCAGTTCTTC
many,TRBJ2-5,TRBV6-2/TRBV6-3,TRBD2,CASSYPLAGVETQYF,TGTGCCAGCAGTTACCCCTTAGCGGGAGTTGAGACCCAGTACTTC
many,TRBJ2-6,TRBV7-8,-,CASSLQGGTGANVLTF,TGTGCCAGCAGCTTGCAGGGGGGAACTGGGGCCAACGTCCTGACTTTC
-,TRBJ2-5,TRBV10-2,-,CASRDLRGAETQYF,TGCGCCAGCAGAGACCTCCGGGGGGCTGAGACCCAGTACTTC
-,TRBJ1-1,TRBV20-1,-,CSARASWGTEAFF,TGCAGTGCTAGAGCAAGCTGGGGCACTGAAGCTTTCTTT
-,TRBJ2-3,TRBV11-2,TRBD1,CASSSPGQGRDTQYF,TGTGCCAGCAGCTCCCCGGGACAGGGTCGGGATACGCAGTATTTT
many,TRBJ2-1,TRBV12-3/TRBV12-4,-,CASSLDYEQFF,TGTGCCAGCAGCTTAGATTATGAGCAGTTCTTC
-,TRBJ1-2,TRBV7-9,-,CASSPLVRGPGYTF,TGTGCCAGCAGCCCCCTGGTGAGAGGGCCTGGCTACACCTTC
few,TRBJ1-1,TRBV9,TRBD1,CASSVGDRGPMNTEAFF,TGTGCCAGCAGCGTAGGGGACAGGGGGCCGATGAACACTGAAGCTTTCTTT
-,TRBJ1-2,TRBV29-1,TRBD1,CSGDLGQSRGYTF,TGCAGCGGCGACTTGGGACAGTCGCGTGGCTACACCTTC
-,TRBJ2-7,TRBV13,-,CASSERTRGYEQYF,TGTGCCAGCAGTGAGCGGACAAGGGGCTACGAGCAGTACTTC
-,TRBJ1-2,TRBV7-2,-,CASRETSGRQLSGYTF,TGTGCCAGCAGGGAAACCAGTGGCCGTCAGTTGTCTGGCTACACCTTC
many,TRBJ2-5,TRBV12-3/TRBV12-4,-,CASSPLARQETQYF,TGTGCCAGCAGCCCCCTGGCGAGACAAGAGACCCAGTACTTC
many,TRBJ2-7,TRBV20-1,TRBD1,CSARDPKQGFSHEQYF,TGCAGTGCTAGAGATCCTAAACAGGGGTTTTCCCACGAGCAGTACTTC
many,TRBJ1-1,TRBV28,-,CALSLVQGAEAFF,TGTGCTTTATCCCTCGTACAGGGTGCTGAAGCTTTCTTT
-,TRBJ2-7,TRBV28,-,CTSDGNYEQYF,TGTACCAGTGACGGAAACTACGAGCAGTACTTC
few,TRBJ2-6,TRBV30,TRBD1,CALTGVVSSGANVLTF,TGTGCCTTGACAGGGGTGGTAAGCTCTGGGGCCAACGTCCTGACTTTC
many,TRBJ2-3,TRBV11-2,-,CASSWSSTGFTDTQYF,TGTGCCAGCAGCTGGAGTAGCACGGGATTCACAGATACGCAGTATTTT
-,TRBJ1-2,TRBV20-1,-,CSAQTDSDYTF,TGCAGTGCCCAAACCGACAGTGACTACACCTTC